This T cell receptor beta chain was documented in a study of radiation and T cells in renal cell carcinoma. About this clone: Its antigen is unidentified.

This CDR3 spans 16 amino acids. V lost 1 base, J lost 7 bases, and 17 bases lay in between. The germline CDR1 and CDR2 sequences are SGHNT and YENEEA. Time point denoted: baseline pretreatment blood. Treatment defined: 15 Gy SBRT to primary tumor, nephrectomy 4 weeks later. General study points: Top tumor clonotypes rose in blood 2 weeks post-radiation, then contracted. No pretreatment tumor biopsies were available for baseline clonotypes.

TCRdb's copy holds only in-frame clones and misses some; the assay was immunoSEQ multiplex PCR. The sample lists about 91,000 clones; 82% were seen once. The specimen was blood, collected from a patient whose treatment included radiotherapy and nephrectomy. The chain links TRBV11-3 to TRBJ2-1; unclear D gene. The clonotype was recovered from a man aged 60 to 69 with renal cell carcinoma. The CDR3 loop is CASSLGLEAIENEQFF. The DNA of the CDR3 is TGTGCCAGCAGCTTAGGGTTAGAGGCTATAGAAAATGAGCAGTTCTTC.